This T cell receptor (beta chain) was identified in a study of regulatory T cells in long-lasting Graves disease. Study outcomes and limitations: Persistent disease favored TRBV28, TRBJ1-2 and TRBJ2-5.

This clonotype has ten or more counts. The antigen remains undetermined. Through Arm-PCR of CDR3 regions and iRepertoire HTBI primers, TCR beta libraries were built. TCRdb analysed the multiplex PCR reads with MiXCR anew, one entry per CDR3 protein. The sample holds about 540,000 distinct CDR3 sequences, roughly 13% seen once. The CDR3 extends over 13 amino acids. The germline gives CDR1 PRHDT, CDR2 FYEKMQ (reference sequence). V lost 2 bases to trimming and J lost 7 bases, with 10 bases between them. Time point reported: newly diagnosed GD, antithyroid drugs for less than 3 months. Researchers made the TCR library from RNA that was extracted from PBMCs. This sample also belongs to another study, concerning T cells in Graves' hyperthyroidism and ophthalmopathy. That paper adds: RT-PCR in the first round (using the HTBI primer set) targeted the TCR CDR3.

The clonotype was recovered from a man aged 25-45 years with Graves disease. The rearrangement joins TRBV13 to TRBJ2-3; the D gene is possibly TRBD1 (5 bases). This sample comprised peripheral blood mononuclear cells (PBMCs), obtained at new diagnosis, from a patient treated with antithyroid drugs. CDR3 bases: TGTGCCAGCAGCTTACTAAGGGGAAATACGCAGTATTTT. Its protein is CASSLLRGNTQYF.